Listed below are T cell receptor beta chains from one sample, sequenced in a study of memory CD4+ T cells and cytomegalovirus serostatus. Profiled with immunoSEQ multiplex PCR; TCRdb holds only in-frame clones, not every one. Among tens of thousands of clones, just under 80% were seen once, and the ten largest hold approximately 0.7%. The specimen was memory CD4+ T cells from blood. The receptors here all came from an adult in good health and CMV-seronegative. Each CDR3 is given with its conserved first and last residue. A D gene is named only where the DNA matches it firmly. Where a row states a size, it is once, few, many or the class of an expanded clone; other rows omit it.

D gene: TRBD1; clone size: NA; J gene: TRBJ2-7; V gene: TRBV13; CDR3 protein: CASSLRTGYSEQYF; CDR3 DNA: TGTGCCAGCAGCTTAAGGACAGGGTATTCCGAGCAGTACTTC
D gene: NA; clone size: NA; J gene: TRBJ2-3; V gene: TRBV29-1; CDR3 protein: CSLNRRGDTQYF; CDR3 DNA: TGCAGCCTCAACCGCAGGGGTGATACGCAGTATTTT
D gene: NA; clone size: NA; J gene: TRBJ2-3; V gene: TRBV28; CDR3 protein: CASSPTDTQYF; CDR3 DNA: TGTGCCAGCAGCCCCACAGATACGCAGTATTTT
D gene: TRBD2; clone size: NA; J gene: TRBJ2-2; V gene: TRBV29-1; CDR3 protein: CSVGLAGFGELFF; CDR3 DNA: TGCAGCGTTGGCCTAGCGGGTTTCGGGGAGCTGTTTTTT
D gene: NA; clone size: NA; J gene: TRBJ2-3; V gene: TRBV2; CDR3 protein: CASRGGSTDTQYF; CDR3 DNA: TGTGCCAGCAGGGGAGGAAGCACAGATACGCAGTATTTT
D gene: NA; clone size: NA; J gene: TRBJ2-1; V gene: TRBV30; CDR3 protein: CAWSGLGQGEPYNEQFF; CDR3 DNA: TGTGCCTGGAGTGGGTTGGGGCAGGGAGAACCCTACAATGAGCAGTTCTTC
D gene: NA; clone size: medium-sized; J gene: TRBJ1-1; V gene: TRBV2; CDR3 protein: CASSEVTGKNTEAFF; CDR3 DNA: TGTGCCAGCAGTGAAGTAACGGGGAAGAACACTGAAGCTTTCTTT
D gene: NA; clone size: NA; J gene: TRBJ1-1; V gene: TRBV18; CDR3 protein: CASSPGNTNTEAFF; CDR3 DNA: TGTGCCAGCTCACCGGGGAATACTAACACTGAAGCTTTCTTT
D gene: TRBD1; clone size: NA; J gene: TRBJ2-1; V gene: TRBV5-1; CDR3 protein: CASSLASRQGLDEQFF; CDR3 DNA: TGCGCCAGCAGCTTGGCCTCGAGACAGGGGTTAGATGAGCAGTTCTTC
D gene: TRBD1; clone size: NA; J gene: TRBJ2-7; V gene: TRBV7-3; CDR3 protein: CASSPSGGGEQYF; CDR3 DNA: TGTGCCAGCAGCCCGTCAGGGGGTGGCGAGCAGTACTTC
D gene: NA; clone size: NA; J gene: TRBJ1-5; V gene: TRBV2; CDR3 protein: CASSEKRGRNQPQHF; CDR3 DNA: TGTGCCAGCAGTGAAAAGAGGGGCCGCAATCAGCCCCAGCATTTT
D gene: TRBD2; clone size: NA; J gene: TRBJ2-4; V gene: TRBV6-1; CDR3 protein: CASSELASGNLAKNIQYF; CDR3 DNA: TGTGCCAGCAGTGAATTGGCTAGCGGAAACCTAGCCAAAAACATTCAGTACTTC
D gene: TRBD2; clone size: NA; J gene: TRBJ2-5; V gene: TRBV5-6; CDR3 protein: CASSIPGLAGVGETQYF; CDR3 DNA: TGTGCCAGCAGCATACCGGGACTAGCGGGAGTGGGAGAGACCCAGTACTTC
D gene: NA; clone size: NA; J gene: TRBJ2-1; V gene: TRBV27; CDR3 protein: CASSLISGASWFF; CDR3 DNA: TGTGCCAGCAGTTTAATTTCGGGGGCGAGTTGGTTCTTC
D gene: NA; clone size: NA; J gene: TRBJ2-7; V gene: TRBV11-2; CDR3 protein: CATSSLRGSGGEQYF; CDR3 DNA: TGTGCCACCTCCTCTCTTCGGGGGTCTGGGGGCGAGCAGTACTTC
D gene: NA; clone size: few; J gene: TRBJ2-3; V gene: TRBV12-5; CDR3 protein: CASGAGFTSTDTQYF; CDR3 DNA: TGTGCTAGTGGTGCAGGGTTCACTAGCACAGATACGCAGTATTTT
D gene: NA; clone size: NA; J gene: TRBJ1-4; V gene: TRBV6-1; CDR3 protein: CASSEANRGEKLFF; CDR3 DNA: TGTGCCAGCAGTGAAGCGAACAGAGGTGAAAAACTGTTTTTT
D gene: NA; clone size: NA; J gene: TRBJ1-3; V gene: TRBV2; CDR3 protein: CASKGTVSGNTIYF; CDR3 DNA: TGTGCCAGCAAGGGAACAGTCTCTGGAAACACCATATATTTT
D gene: TRBD2; clone size: NA; J gene: TRBJ2-5; V gene: TRBV19; CDR3 protein: CASSRLLAGGVETQYF; CDR3 DNA: TGTGCCAGTAGCCGCCTTCTAGCGGGGGGGGTGGAGACCCAGTACTTC
D gene: TRBD2; clone size: NA; J gene: TRBJ2-5; V gene: TRBV4-2; CDR3 protein: CASSQGGLAGVETQYF; CDR3 DNA: TGTGCCAGCAGCCAAGGAGGACTAGCGGGAGTTGAGACCCAGTACTTC
D gene: NA; clone size: NA; J gene: TRBJ2-5; V gene: TRBV19; CDR3 protein: CASSPGVMGQETQYF; CDR3 DNA: TGTGCCAGTAGTCCGGGGGTTATGGGACAAGAGACCCAGTACTTC
D gene: NA; clone size: NA; J gene: TRBJ2-7; V gene: TRBV4-1; CDR3 protein: CASSPHRSYEQYF; CDR3 DNA: TGCGCCAGCAGCCCCCATCGCAGCTACGAGCAGTACTTC
D gene: NA; clone size: NA; J gene: TRBJ1-3; V gene: TRBV28; CDR3 protein: CASSQYTIYF; CDR3 DNA: TGTGCCAGCAGTCAATACACCATATATTTT
D gene: TRBD1; clone size: NA; J gene: TRBJ2-1; V gene: TRBV9; CDR3 protein: CASSGDSKIYNEQFF; CDR3 DNA: TGTGCCAGCAGCGGGGACAGTAAGATTTACAATGAGCAGTTCTTC
D gene: NA; clone size: NA; J gene: TRBJ2-3; V gene: TRBV18; CDR3 protein: CASSPDQMEYF; CDR3 DNA: TGTGCCAGCTCTCCGGACCAAATGGAGTATTTT
D gene: TRBD2; clone size: NA; J gene: TRBJ2-3; V gene: TRBV28; CDR3 protein: CASQGGLAERGADTQYF; CDR3 DNA: TGTGCCTCACAAGGGGGACTAGCGGAAAGAGGTGCAGATACGCAGTATTTT
D gene: NA; clone size: NA; J gene: TRBJ2-5; V gene: TRBV5-5; CDR3 protein: CASSGGETQYF; CDR3 DNA: TGTGCCAGCAGCGGGGGGGAGACCCAGTACTTC
D gene: NA; clone size: NA; J gene: TRBJ2-7; V gene: TRBV27; CDR3 protein: CASSPQSNYEQYF; CDR3 DNA: TGTGCCAGCAGTCCCCAATCGAACTACGAGCAGTACTTC
D gene: TRBD2; clone size: NA; J gene: TRBJ2-7; V gene: TRBV29-1; CDR3 protein: CSVEGAGGHEQYF; CDR3 DNA: TGCAGCGTTGAGGGGGCGGGAGGTCACGAGCAGTACTTC
D gene: NA; clone size: NA; J gene: TRBJ2-1; V gene: TRBV19; CDR3 protein: CASSIEGASYNEQFF; CDR3 DNA: TGTGCCAGTAGTATAGAGGGGGCCTCCTACAATGAGCAGTTCTTC
D gene: NA; clone size: NA; J gene: TRBJ1-1; V gene: TRBV14; CDR3 protein: CASSQRTPRGATEAFF; CDR3 DNA: TGTGCCAGCAGCCAACGGACACCCAGGGGCGCCACTGAAGCTTTCTTT
D gene: TRBD2; clone size: NA; J gene: TRBJ2-7; V gene: TRBV10-3; CDR3 protein: CAISEQREGLKQYF; CDR3 DNA: TGTGCCATCAGTGAACAGCGGGAGGGCCTAAAGCAGTACTTC
D gene: TRBD2; clone size: NA; J gene: TRBJ2-5; V gene: TRBV14; CDR3 protein: CASSQGILAGRETQYF; CDR3 DNA: TGTGCCAGCAGCCAAGGCATCCTAGCGGGAAGGGAGACCCAGTACTTC
D gene: TRBD2; clone size: few; J gene: TRBJ2-3; V gene: TRBV10-3; CDR3 protein: CAISATSGRVTDTQYF; CDR3 DNA: TGTGCCATCAGTGCGACTAGCGGGAGGGTCACAGATACGCAGTATTTT
D gene: NA; clone size: NA; J gene: TRBJ2-7; V gene: TRBV2; CDR3 protein: CASKTRDNAYEQYF; CDR3 DNA: TGTGCCAGCAAAACTCGCGATAATGCATACGAGCAGTACTTC
D gene: NA; clone size: NA; J gene: TRBJ2-3; V gene: TRBV18; CDR3 protein: CASSPLRAQSTDTQYF; CDR3 DNA: TGTGCCAGCTCACCACTAAGGGCGCAGAGCACAGATACGCAGTATTTT
D gene: NA; clone size: NA; J gene: TRBJ2-7; V gene: TRBV4-2; CDR3 protein: CASSQDKTPAYEQYF; CDR3 DNA: TGTGCCAGCAGCCAAGATAAAACCCCTGCCTACGAGCAGTACTTC
D gene: NA; clone size: once; J gene: TRBJ1-2; V gene: TRBV7-9; CDR3 protein: CASSLVDRGDYGYTF; CDR3 DNA: TGTGCCAGCAGCTTAGTAGACAGAGGCGACTATGGCTACACCTTC
D gene: NA; clone size: NA; J gene: TRBJ2-7; V gene: TRBV5-1; CDR3 protein: CASSPQTGYEQYF; CDR3 DNA: TGCGCCAGCAGCCCACAGACAGGATACGAGCAGTACTTC
D gene: NA; clone size: NA; J gene: TRBJ2-3; V gene: TRBV9; CDR3 protein: CASSVDPGQNTQYF; CDR3 DNA: TGTGCCAGCAGCGTAGATCCCGGGCAGAATACGCAGTATTTT
D gene: TRBD1; clone size: once; J gene: TRBJ1-5; V gene: TRBV2; CDR3 protein: CASSVGQGRNQPQHF; CDR3 DNA: TGTGCCAGCAGTGTGGGACAGGGGAGAAATCAGCCCCAGCATTTT
D gene: TRBD1; clone size: NA; J gene: TRBJ2-1; V gene: TRBV11-2; CDR3 protein: CASSPRQGEGNEQFF; CDR3 DNA: TGTGCCAGCAGCCCCCGACAGGGGGAGGGCAATGAGCAGTTCTTC
D gene: NA; clone size: many; J gene: TRBJ1-1; V gene: TRBV5-4; CDR3 protein: CASSLNLRDTEAFF; CDR3 DNA: TGTGCCAGCAGCTTGAATTTGAGGGACACTGAAGCTTTCTTT
D gene: NA; clone size: once; J gene: TRBJ2-7; V gene: TRBV25-1; CDR3 protein: CASKGQGPPYEQYF; CDR3 DNA: TGTGCCAGCAAAGGCCAGGGGCCCCCCTACGAGCAGTACTTC